This record covers a single T cell receptor beta chain. This clone came up once. This clone's antigen is unknown. Base qualities are not at hand, and no much larger clone is one base apart. Receptors were amplified or captured by the immunoSEQ multiplex PCR assay. Regarding the original processing steps: To diagnose cytomegalovirus status from the catalog of TCR beta chain sequences, a statistical classification framework was built. As stored in TCRdb, this immuneACCESS dataset retains in-frame rearrangements with V and J assigned. A fraction of the clones does not appear; measured against another copy, unresolved V genes explain less than half of the discrepancy, and the remainder lacks a known reason. The DNA gave D and trimming, while V, J and clone size come from that table. The sample table shows over 150,000 clones, and roughly 86% are seen once. Together, the top ten hold roughly 2.1% of the sample.

The sample belongs to a study of cytomegalovirus exposure and HLA in healthy donors (dated by TCRdb to 2015 to 2018). Describing the broader study: According to a later analysis, one platform produced both the roughly 110 validation repertoires and the 666 repertoires of the first cohort. High-throughput TCR immunosequencing, statistical association of individual TCRs with disease status, and machine learning were combined to predict cytomegalovirus infection status. The aim of the study was to test whether cataloging public T cell receptors could identify signatures of past pathogen exposure. Besides the first cohort of roughly 700 subjects, a separate validation cohort made up of 120 different subjects was used.

Separate from the roughly 650-subject first cohort, the validation cohort of 95 to 150 subjects was the group to which the donors belonged. CDR1 and CDR2 (SGHDN, FVKESK) derive from the germline V gene. Clipping removes 6 bases from V and 2 bases from J, with 4 as the unmatched junction base count. The CDR3 numbers 14 residues from cysteine through phenylalanine. The DNA shown is the 42-base CDR3, in frame from base 1. Beyond this particular receptor, the publication reports: The authors suggested that the approach could potentially be extended to other disease states and immunological phenotypes. The study listed approximately 150 TCR beta chains as associated with cytomegalovirus. A later analysis had no HLA typing for the validation cohort, so co-occurrence there was scored across all 130 or so repertoires. Most TCR sequences were seen in very few donors, while some public TCRs were found in many individuals. In vitro tests confirmed that a few of the cytomegalovirus-associated TCR beta chains recognize cytomegalovirus antigens. In a later analysis, TCRs clustered in the first cohort were found to also tend to co-occur in the 110 or so validation repertoires, with 90% to 95% of cluster scores above 0. Cytomegalovirus status was reported to be diagnosed by the classifier with high specificity and sensitivity in both the original and validation cohorts.

The chain employs TRBV14 and TRBJ2-7, with 10 bases in between that match TRBD2. The sample comprised PBMCs. This clonotype was sampled from a human donor in good health. The DNA sequence reads TGTGCCAGCAGATCTAGCGGGGGAACCTACGAGCAGTACTTC. Its amino acids are CASRSSGGTYEQYF.